The 6 T cell receptor beta chains reported below all come from one sample, sequenced in a study of CD8+CD57+ T cells in acquired aplastic anemia. Previously, flow cytometry had revealed CD8+CD57+ cell expansion in the patients chosen for sequencing. The study profiled TCR beta VDJ and CDR3 using genomic DNA as template. TCRdb itself ran the reads through MiXCR, one entry per CDR3 protein. The data contain 160,000 or so distinct CDR3 sequences, around 75% of them singletons. Sequenced: sorted CD4+, CD8+, or CD8+CD57+ T cells (not recorded which) from PBMCs. The receptors come from a human donor with aplastic anemia.

The V call is TRBV7-9, the J call TRBJ2-3, with D possibly called TRBD1 or TRBD2 (7 bases each). CDR1 SEHNR and CDR2 FQNEAQ come from the germline V gene (reference sequence). Trimming shortened V by 1 base and J by 0 bases, and 11 bases separated the two germline ends. This CDR3 has 16 residues. CDR3 DNA: TGTGCCAGCAGCTTAGACAGGGGAGGGAGCACAGATACGCAGTATTTT. This encodes CASSLDRGGSTDTQYF. Looking up the rest from reference TRBV7-9 and TRBJ2-3 gives the full variable domain: DTGVSQNPRHKITKRGQNVTFRCDPISEHNRLYWYRQTLGQGPEFLTYFQNEAQLEKSRLLSDRFSAERPKGSFSTLEIQRTEQGDSAMYLCASSLDRGGSTDTQYFGPGTRLTVL.

V is TRBV7-6 and J is TRBJ1-1; D possibly corresponds to TRBD1 (5 bases). The CDR3 totals 14 residues. Trimming removed 4 bases at V and 7 bases at J, with 16 bases between. CDR1 is SGHVS and CDR2 is FNYEAQ in the germline V gene. In DNA form, the CDR3 reads TGTGCCAGCAGCTCAGAGACAGCGTACAATGAAGCTTTCTTT. It yields the protein CASSSETAYNEAFF.

V gene TRBV6-5 combines with J gene TRBJ1-2; no clear D gene. The CDR3 length is 11 residues. CDR1 is MNHEY, CDR2 SVGAGI, per germline. Trimming took off 4 bases at V and 4 bases at J, with 4 bases between the two ends. The CDR3 DNA reads as TGTGCCAGCAGTTCAATCTATGGCTACACCTTC. It translates to CASSSIYGYTF.

Remarks on this clonotype: A read error is possible here, since a much larger clone lies one base away. V gene TRBV10-1 combines with J gene TRBJ2-7; tentative D call: TRBD2 (5 bases). The CDR3 consists of 14 residues. Trimming took 5 bases from V and 0 from J, leaving 11 bases between them. CDR1 WNHNN and CDR2 SYGVQD come from the germline V gene (reference sequence). CDR3 loop: CASSSLGDSYEQYF. DNA for the CDR3: TGCGCCAGCAGTTCCCTCGGGGACTCCTACGAGCAGTACTTC.

The gene calls are TRBV7-9 and TRBJ2-7; 9 nucleotides agree with TRBD1. Trimming cost V 0 bases and J 3 bases; bases outside gene matches: 9. The germline gives CDR1 SEHNR, CDR2 FQNEAQ (reference sequence). CDR3 length: 17 residues. The CDR3 loop is CASSLALEGQGNYEQYV. As DNA, the CDR3 is TGTGCCAGCAGCTTAGCGCTTGAGGGACAGGGTAACTACGAGCAGTACGTC.

This clonotype was counted only a few times. This chain uses TRBV24-1 with TRBJ2-5; D call uncertain. CDR1 KGHDR and CDR2 SFDVKD come from the germline V gene. Trimming took 3 bases from V and 5 from J, leaving 21 bases between them. The CDR3 spans 17 residues. The CDR3: CATSDPRRENDIETQYF. CDR3 nucleotide sequence: TGTGCCACCAGTGATCCCCGTAGGGAAAACGATATTGAGACCCAGTACTTC.